The 26 T cell receptor beta chains below were found in one sample sequenced in a study of CD8 T cell repertoires and HIV-1 epitope variants (dated by TCRdb to 2018 to 2021). The library was prepared using the immunoSEQ multiplex PCR assay. The table comes from immuneACCESS by way of TCRdb, which keeps in-frame sequences with V and J called. Part of the clones is missing from these tables; in studies checked, under half for an unresolved V gene and the rest for unknown reasons. The sample records approximately 5,400 clones, just under 65% of which are singletons. Roughly 40% of the sample is in the top ten clones. Antigens of these TCRs are unknown. The material sequenced was cultured CD8+ T cells derived from PBMCs. All receptors derive from a male donor with HIV.

In its sample, this clone was seen a few times. V and J are TRBV27 and TRBJ2-3; TRBD2 aligns across 14 bases. J lost 0 bases, V lost 6 bases, and 8 bases had no gene match. The CDR3 loop spans 18 amino acids. Germline CDR1 and CDR2: MNHEY and SMNVEV (reference sequence). The CDR3: CASRPTTSGRASTDTQYF. CDR3 in DNA: TGTGCCAGCAGACCCACGACTAGCGGGAGGGCTAGCACAGATACGCAGTATTTT.

This clone was seen a single time. This chain connects TRBV25-1 to TRBJ1-4; the D is unclear. V was pared by 4 bases and J by 4 bases, with 13 bases between. CDR1 MGHDK and CDR2 SYGVNS come from the germline V gene. The CDR3 has 15 residues. The CDR3 is CASSVPIRINEKLFF. DNA of the CDR3: TGTGCCAGCAGTGTTCCAATACGTATTAATGAAAAACTGTTTTTT.

The chain carries TRBV2 and TRBJ2-7; TRBD2 is a possible D gene (5 bases). The V gene's germline CDR1 is SNHLY and CDR2 FYNNEI. Trimming cost V 6 bases and J 2 bases, with 8 bases left between them. The CDR3 runs 12 residues. CDR3 bases: TGTGCCAGCAGGGGAGTAGCCTACGAGCAGTACTTC. Encoded protein: CASRGVAYEQYF.

The rearrangement joins TRBV10-3 to TRBJ2-7; D may correspond to TRBD1 or TRBD2 (5 bases each). From germline, CDR1 is ENHRY and CDR2 SYGVKD. V lost 8 bases and J lost 1, with 12 bases in between. This CDR3 is built from 13 residues. CDR3: CAIAAGGSYEQYF. The CDR3 DNA reads as TGTGCCATCGCTGCTGGGGGTTCCTACGAGCAGTACTTC.

This clone was counted only a few times. The genes are TRBV19 and TRBJ1-1; D not certain. Germline values: CDR1 LNHDA, CDR2 SQIVND (reference sequence). Trimming took 1 base from V and 1 from J, leaving 4 bases between them. The CDR3 loop spans 13 amino acids. The CDR3 sequence is CASSIGRNTEAFF. The CDR3 DNA reads TGTGCCAGTAGTATAGGACGGAACACTGAAGCTTTCTTT.

The chain joins TRBV5-1 to TRBJ2-1; no definite D call. V lost 2 bases, J lost 3 bases, and 6 bases lay in between. The CDR3 spans 13 residues. In germline, CDR1 is SGHRS, CDR2 YFSETQ. DNA of the CDR3: TGCGCCAGCAGCTTCGGCAGCTACAATGAGCAGTTCTTC. This encodes CASSFGSYNEQFF.

This sequence joins TRBV28 and TRBJ2-7; D possibly uses TRBD1 or TRBD2 (5 bases each). V lost 4 bases, J lost 3 bases, and 19 bases lay in between. The germline CDR1 and CDR2 sequences are MDHEN and SYDVKM. The CDR3 covers 16 residues. The CDR3 DNA reads TGTGCCAGCAGTTCCCACGGCCGGGACCCCGACTACGAGCAGTACTTC. It encodes CASSSHGRDPDYEQYF.

The J gene is TRBJ2-3, the V gene TRBV2, with 7 bases that match TRBD2. With V trimmed by 0 bases and J by 1 base, 4 bases remained unmatched. The germline CDR1 and CDR2 sequences are SNHLY and FYNNEI. This CDR3 contains 16 residues. The CDR3: CASSEAGLAGTDTQYF. CDR3 DNA: TGTGCCAGCAGTGAAGCGGGCCTAGCGGGCACAGATACGCAGTATTTT.

The chain combines TRBV6-6 with TRBJ2-7; weak D call: TRBD2 (6 bases). CDR1 MNHNY and CDR2 SVGAGI come from the germline V gene (reference sequence). With 6 bases removed from V and 7 bases from J, the gap between germline ends came to 10 bases. The CDR3 extends over 11 amino acids. The CDR3 loop reads CASSFGGEQYF. Here the CDR3 DNA reads TGTGCCAGCAGCTTTGGGGGGGAGCAGTACTTC.

The J gene is TRBJ1-2, the V gene TRBV29-1; no clear D gene. CDR1 is SQVTM and CDR2 is ANQGSEA in the germline V gene. The CDR3 has 14 residues. Trimming took off 0 bases at V and 4 bases at J, with 12 bases between the two ends. The CDR3, as DNA: TGCAGCGTTGAAGATCCGGAGTATTCCTATGGCTACACCTTC. Amino acid sequence: CSVEDPEYSYGYTF.

This clone occurred a few times. DNA for the CDR3: TGTGCCAGCAGTTACAACGCCTTCGGGCCAGTCACTGAAGCTTTCTTT. Translated, it gives CASSYNAFGPVTEAFF. The chain links TRBV6-5 to TRBJ1-1; no clear D. The CDR3 covers 16 residues. Trimming shortened V by 2 bases and J by 4 bases, and 17 bases separated the two germline ends. In germline, CDR1 is MNHEY, CDR2 SVGAGI.

The chain combines TRBV6-6 with TRBJ2-7, with a possible D match to TRBD2 (5 bases). Trimming took 8 bases from V and 0 from J, leaving 11 bases between them. Germline V gene sequence: CDR1 MNHNY, CDR2 SVGAGI (reference sequence). This CDR3 is 13 amino acids long. In DNA form, the CDR3 reads TGTGCCAGCGAGGGAAGCAGCTCCTACGAGCAGTACTTC. Its protein product is CASEGSSSYEQYF.

V usage is TRBV7-9 and J usage is TRBJ1-2; the match to TRBD1 covers 9 bases. The V segment lost 5 bases and the J segment 6 bases; nucleotides outside the gene matches: 4. CDR3 length equals 13 residues. Germline CDR1 SEHNR, CDR2 FQNEAQ (reference sequence). CDR3 sequence: CASSATGGDGYTF. CDR3 DNA sequence: TGTGCCAGCAGCGCGACAGGGGGAGATGGCTACACCTTC.

This clone was detected a few times. The CDR3 loop reads CASSKDSGSGNTIYF. CDR3 in DNA: TGTGCCAGCAGTAAGGACAGTGGCTCTGGAAACACCATATATTTT. V gene TRBV28 combines with J gene TRBJ1-3, with a weak D call TRBD1 (6 bases). Trimming cost V 5 bases and J 0 bases, with 11 bases left between them. The CDR3 consists of 15 residues. Per germline, CDR1 MDHEN and CDR2 SYDVKM.

This chain uses TRBV7-8 with TRBJ2-1, with D uncertain. The CDR3 consists of 14 residues. Trimming cost V 5 bases and J 3 bases, with 11 bases left between them. Germline CDR1 reads SGHVS; CDR2 reads FQNEAQ. CDR3: CASSPPEYYNEQFF. The CDR3 DNA sequence: TGTGCCAGCAGCCCCCCAGAATACTACAATGAGCAGTTCTTC.

The rearrangement links TRBV27 to TRBJ2-7; no clear D. Trimming stripped 4 bases from V and 2 bases from J, with 18 bases between. The CDR3 extends over 16 amino acids. Germline assignment: CDR1 MNHEY and CDR2 SMNVEV (reference sequence). The CDR3 nucleotides are TGTGCCAGCAGTTCCCAGCGCATACCAGACCCCTACGAGCAGTACTTC. It encodes CASSSQRIPDPYEQYF.

The rearrangement joins TRBV28 to TRBJ2-1; a possible D gene is TRBD1 (5 bases). Germline V gene data show CDR1 as MDHEN and CDR2 as SYDVKM. Trimming left V 1 base short and J 0 bases short, with 10 bases between. CDR3 length: 16 residues. CDR3 in amino acids: CASSLYQGSSYNEQFF. Here the CDR3 DNA reads TGTGCCAGCAGTTTATACCAGGGAAGCTCCTACAATGAGCAGTTCTTC.

This clone has just one count. The rearrangement uses TRBV7-3 and TRBJ2-1; the match to TRBD2 covers 10 bases. This CDR3 is 15 amino acids long. The germline V gene has CDR1 SGHTA and CDR2 FQGTGA. V trimming: 2 bases; J trimming: 9 bases; junction bases outside the gene matches: 7. CDR3 nucleotide sequence: TGTGCCAGCAGCTTAGTAGCGGGGGGCCAGGGTGAGCAGTTCTTC. It codes for CASSLVAGGQGEQFF.

The rearrangement uses TRBV9 and TRBJ2-7; a weak D match, TRBD2 (6 bases). The V and J ends lost 0 bases and 0 bases respectively, with 10 bases between them. The germline CDR1 and CDR2 sequences are SGDLS and YYNGEE. This CDR3 is 15 amino acids long. CDR3 loop: CASSVGFGSSYEQYF. The CDR3 DNA is TGTGCCAGCAGCGTAGGTTTCGGGAGCTCCTACGAGCAGTACTTC.

This clone was seen more than once but under ten times. This sequence joins TRBV5-4 and TRBJ2-3, with 8 bases lining up with TRBD2. The ends lost 6 bases at V and 3 bases at J; junction bases unmatched: 9. The CDR3 is 15 residues long. The V gene's germline CDR1 is SGHNT and CDR2 YYREEE (reference sequence). The CDR3 is CASNLRGGLTDTQYF. Written as DNA, the CDR3 is TGTGCCAGCAACCTTCGGGGGGGCTTAACAGATACGCAGTATTTT.

J is TRBJ1-1 and V is TRBV19; D is ambiguous. Germline CDR1 is LNHDA and CDR2 is SQIVND (reference sequence). The CDR3 spans 15 residues. V was cut by 3 bases and J by 5 bases, with 16 bases left in between. DNA for the CDR3: TGTGCCAGTAGTATGTTGCAGTTCCTGGGGACTGAAGCTTTCTTT. Amino acids: CASSMLQFLGTEAFF.

The chain has TRBV28 and TRBJ2-1, with D hard to call. CDR1 is MDHEN and CDR2 is SYDVKM in the germline V gene. Trimming pared 2 bases from V and 6 bases from J, leaving 5 bases between. The CDR3 is 12 amino acids. As DNA, the CDR3 is TGTGCCAGCAGTTTAGCGGCCAATGAGCAGTTCTTC. Translating gives CASSLAANEQFF.

The rearrangement uses TRBV27 and TRBJ2-6; D is unclear. Germline CDR1 MNHEY, CDR2 SMNVEV (reference sequence). V was cut by 10 bases and J by 0 bases, with 4 bases left in between. This CDR3 has 12 residues. The CDR3 region is CATYSGANVLTF. The CDR3 DNA follows: TGTGCCACCTACTCTGGGGCCAACGTCCTGACTTTC.

This clone was counted a few times. The chain couples TRBV6-1 to TRBJ2-1; TRBD2 is a possible D gene (5 bases). CDR3 length: 12 residues. Germline V gene sequence: CDR1 MNHNS, CDR2 SASEGT. V was trimmed by 6 bases and J by 8 bases, leaving 11 bases between them. CDR3 loop: CASRLVHDEQFF. CDR3 DNA sequence: TGTGCCAGCAGACTAGTTCACGATGAGCAGTTCTTC.

The rearrangement links TRBV6-4 to TRBJ2-3; 10 positions match TRBD2. Per the germline V gene, CDR1 is MRHNA and CDR2 is SNTAGT. J was trimmed by 5 bases and V by 2 bases; bases with no gene match: 4. This CDR3 has 15 amino acids. The CDR3 coding sequence is TGTGCCAGCAGTGACACAGCGGGAGGGCTAGATACGCAGTATTTT. This codes for CASSDTAGGLDTQYF.

This chain links TRBV7-3 with TRBJ2-1, with 11 bases aligning to TRBD1. Germline V gives CDR1 SGHTA, CDR2 FQGTGA. The CDR3 is made up of 15 amino acids. The ends lost 2 bases at V and 7 bases at J; junction bases unmatched: 4. The CDR3 loop is CASSLGTGGENEQFF. Written as DNA, the CDR3 is TGTGCCAGCAGCTTAGGGACAGGGGGTGAGAATGAGCAGTTCTTC.